This passage covers 3 T cell receptor beta chains from one sample sequenced in a study of T cell clonality in common variable immunodeficiency (dated by TCRdb to between 2014 and 2017). The receptor library was made with the immunoSEQ multiplex PCR assay. What TCRdb holds here is the immuneACCESS table cut down to in-frame rearrangements. Part of the clones is not present; checked against another copy, under half of the missing clones reflect an unresolved V gene, and the others are unexplained. This sample has tens of thousands of clones, none of them a singleton. About 1.5% of the sample rests with the top ten. Sequenced material: peripheral blood mononuclear cells. Receptors originate from a person aged 18-70 years in good health.

The table lists this clone with many counts. The sequence runs out 3 residues before the end of the CDR3; the remainder is reconstructed from the germline J gene. This chain uses TRBV2 with TRBJ1-1; D is perhaps TRBD1 (5 bases). This CDR3 comprises 10 residues. Germline loops: CDR1 SNHLY, CDR2 FYNNEI. The CDR3 DNA, read in part, is TGTGCCAGCGGGGGGACGGAA. Translated: CASGGTE. In full, the CDR3 reads CASGGTEAFF. Full variable domain (remainder filled in from reference TRBV2 and TRBJ1-1): EPEVTQTPSHQVTQMGQEVILRCVPISNHLYFYWYRQILGQKVEFLVSFYNNEISEKSEIFDDQFSVERPDGSNFTLKIRSTKLEDSAMYFCASGGTEAFFGQGTRLTVV.

This clone was found many times. Read coverage stops 3 residues before the CDR3 terminus; the germline J gene supplies the remainder. The chain uses TRBV19 and TRBJ2-7; D not certain. Trimming removed 5 bases from V and 0 bases from J, with 14 bases in between. From germline, CDR1 is LNHDA and CDR2 SQIVND (reference sequence). The CDR3 has 15 residues. This chain's CDR3 is CASSFRRGTSYEQYF. CDR3 DNA (partial): TGTGCCAGTAGTTTCCGCCGCGGTACCTCCTACGAG.

This clone was observed at least ten times. The sequence runs out 3 residues before the end of the CDR3; the remainder is reconstructed from the germline J gene. The genes are TRBV18 and TRBJ2-1; weak D call: TRBD2 (6 bases). V gave up 0 bases and J gave up 8 bases, with 14 bases separating them. The CDR3 sequence is 15 residues long. Germline loops: CDR1 KGHSH, CDR2 LQKENI. The covered CDR3 bases are TGTGCCAGCTCACCACCTCTTGCGGGAAGGGATGAG. This sequence encodes CASSPPLAGRDE. The complete CDR3 sequence is CASSPPLAGRDEQFF. Full variable domain (remainder filled in from reference TRBV18 and TRBJ2-1): NAGVMQNPRHLVRRRGQEARLRCSPMKGHSHVYWYRQLPEEGLKFMVYLQKENIIDESGMPKERFSAEFPKEGPSILRIQQVVRGDSAAYFCASSPPLAGRDEQFFGPGTRLTVL.